A selection of T cell receptor beta chains follows, all from one sample in a study of cytomegalovirus exposure and HLA in healthy donors. Data came from immunoSEQ multiplex PCR; TCRdb stores just in-frame clones and leaves some out. Among tens of thousands of clones listed, less than 85% were seen once. Material: PBMCs. These receptor sequences come from a man between 60 and 75 years old in good health and CMV-seronegative. Each CDR3 is given with its conserved first and last residue. The order of the fields is D gene, V gene, clone size, J gene, CDR3 DNA, CDR3 protein. D genes are given only for firm matches. Expanded clones get a size class; other rows say once, few or many, or leave the size out.

D gene: TRBD1; V gene: TRBV9; clone size: NA; J gene: TRBJ2-1; CDR3 DNA: TGTGCCAGCAGCGCGACAGGGCTCACCTACAATGAGCAGTTCTTC; CDR3 protein: CASSATGLTYNEQFF
D gene: NA; V gene: TRBV11-2; clone size: once; J gene: TRBJ2-2; CDR3 DNA: TGTGCCAGCAGCCGAGGGCCTTCCACCGGGGAGCTGTTTTTT; CDR3 protein: CASSRGPSTGELFF
D gene: NA; V gene: TRBV29-1; clone size: NA; J gene: TRBJ1-1; CDR3 DNA: TGCAGCGCCCGATCGGGAAACACTGAAGCTTTCTTT; CDR3 protein: CSARSGNTEAFF
D gene: NA; V gene: TRBV30; clone size: NA; J gene: TRBJ1-5; CDR3 DNA: TGTGCCTGGAGTGTAGGGGCAGGGCAGAGCAATCAGCCCCAGCATTTT; CDR3 protein: CAWSVGAGQSNQPQHF
D gene: NA; V gene: TRBV6-5; clone size: few; J gene: TRBJ2-5; CDR3 DNA: TGTGCCAGCAGTCGACAGGAGCAAGAGACCCAGTACTTC; CDR3 protein: CASSRQEQETQYF
D gene: NA; V gene: TRBV6-1; clone size: NA; J gene: TRBJ2-7; CDR3 DNA: TGTGCCAGCAGTGACGGAGGCAGGAACGAGCAGTACTTC; CDR3 protein: CASSDGGRNEQYF
D gene: NA; V gene: TRBV19; clone size: NA; J gene: TRBJ1-1; CDR3 DNA: TGTGCCAGTAAACTCGGGGGCACTGAAGCTTTCTTT; CDR3 protein: CASKLGGTEAFF
D gene: TRBD1; V gene: TRBV4-2; clone size: NA; J gene: TRBJ2-2; CDR3 DNA: TGTGCCAGCAGTTCCCGGGACAGGGGTATGACCGGGGAGCTGTTTTTT; CDR3 protein: CASSSRDRGMTGELFF
D gene: TRBD1; V gene: TRBV29-1; clone size: few; J gene: TRBJ1-1; CDR3 DNA: TGCAGCGCAGGACAGGGGTTCTCCACTGAAGCTTTCTTT; CDR3 protein: CSAGQGFSTEAFF
D gene: TRBD2; V gene: TRBV30; clone size: NA; J gene: TRBJ2-7; CDR3 DNA: TGTGCCTGGAGTCGGACTAGCGGCGCCTACGAGCAGTACTTC; CDR3 protein: CAWSRTSGAYEQYF
D gene: NA; V gene: TRBV9; clone size: NA; J gene: TRBJ1-6; CDR3 DNA: TGTGCCAGCAGCGTAGTGGTAAGCTTTAATTCACCCCTCCACTTT; CDR3 protein: CASSVVVSFNSPLHF
D gene: TRBD2; V gene: TRBV14; clone size: NA; J gene: TRBJ2-1; CDR3 DNA: TGTGCCAGCAGCCCCCCAGGTAGCGGGGGGGTGGGAGAGCAGTTCTTC; CDR3 protein: CASSPPGSGGVGEQFF
D gene: TRBD2; V gene: TRBV7-9; clone size: NA; J gene: TRBJ2-1; CDR3 DNA: TGTGCCAGCAGACAAAGCGGGGGGCTCAAGGATGAGCAGTTCTTC; CDR3 protein: CASRQSGGLKDEQFF
D gene: TRBD1; V gene: TRBV7-9; clone size: NA; J gene: TRBJ2-5; CDR3 DNA: TGTGCCAGCAGCCCTGACAGGGGACAAGAGACCCAGTACTTC; CDR3 protein: CASSPDRGQETQYF
D gene: NA; V gene: TRBV5-4; clone size: NA; J gene: TRBJ1-1; CDR3 DNA: TGTGCCAGCAGCTTAAGGGGTAAGATCACTGAAGCTTTCTTT; CDR3 protein: CASSLRGKITEAFF
D gene: TRBD2; V gene: TRBV29-1; clone size: NA; J gene: TRBJ2-7; CDR3 DNA: TGCAGCGTGAGCGGGGGGCGGTACGAGCAGTACTTC; CDR3 protein: CSVSGGRYEQYF
D gene: TRBD1; V gene: TRBV9; clone size: NA; J gene: TRBJ2-1; CDR3 DNA: TGTGCCAGCAGCCCCCGACAGGGATCGCACTCGGAGCAGTTCTTC; CDR3 protein: CASSPRQGSHSEQFF
D gene: NA; V gene: TRBV6-6; clone size: NA; J gene: TRBJ1-6; CDR3 DNA: TGTGCCAGCAGTTACTCCGGGGGGATAGATTCACCCCTCCACTTT; CDR3 protein: CASSYSGGIDSPLHF
D gene: TRBD1; V gene: TRBV18; clone size: NA; J gene: TRBJ2-7; CDR3 DNA: TGTGCCAGCTCTTACGGACAGGGCTACGAGCAGTACTTC; CDR3 protein: CASSYGQGYEQYF
D gene: TRBD1; V gene: TRBV7-8; clone size: NA; J gene: TRBJ1-1; CDR3 DNA: TGTGCCAGCAGTATACAGGGGATGAACACTGAAGCTTTCTTT; CDR3 protein: CASSIQGMNTEAFF
D gene: NA; V gene: TRBV5-1; clone size: NA; J gene: TRBJ1-3; CDR3 DNA: TGCGCCAGCAGCTGGGGGGACGTCGCTGGAAACACCATATATTTT; CDR3 protein: CASSWGDVAGNTIYF
D gene: NA; V gene: TRBV29-1; clone size: NA; J gene: TRBJ1-1; CDR3 DNA: TGCAGCGTAGGGGACTGGGGGAACACTGAAGCTTTCTTT; CDR3 protein: CSVGDWGNTEAFF
D gene: NA; V gene: TRBV1; clone size: NA; J gene: TRBJ2-5; CDR3 DNA: TGCACCAGCAGCCAAGACGGGTGTCGGCAAGAGACCCAGTACTTC; CDR3 protein: CTSSQDGCRQETQYF
D gene: NA; V gene: TRBV30; clone size: NA; J gene: TRBJ2-2; CDR3 DNA: TGTGCCTGGACCGGGACAAGCACCGGGGAGCTGTTTTTT; CDR3 protein: CAWTGTSTGELFF
D gene: TRBD1; V gene: TRBV27; clone size: NA; J gene: TRBJ2-1; CDR3 DNA: TGTGCCAGCAGCGCATCCGGACAGGGGTTCAATGAGCAGTTCTTC; CDR3 protein: CASSASGQGFNEQFF
D gene: NA; V gene: TRBV30; clone size: NA; J gene: TRBJ1-2; CDR3 DNA: TGTGCCTGGAACAGGGCGAGCTATGGCTACACCTTC; CDR3 protein: CAWNRASYGYTF
D gene: NA; V gene: TRBV30; clone size: NA; J gene: TRBJ1-2; CDR3 DNA: TGTGCCTGGAGTGTTGACAGTAACTATGGCTACACCTTC; CDR3 protein: CAWSVDSNYGYTF
D gene: TRBD1; V gene: TRBV29-1; clone size: few; J gene: TRBJ1-1; CDR3 DNA: TGCAGCGTTGACAGGGGGCGGACTGAAGCTTTCTTT; CDR3 protein: CSVDRGRTEAFF
D gene: NA; V gene: TRBV6-5; clone size: NA; J gene: TRBJ2-5; CDR3 DNA: TGTGCCAGCAGTTACTCTTCAGGCAGGGGATCAGAGACCCAGTACTTC; CDR3 protein: CASSYSSGRGSETQYF
D gene: NA; V gene: TRBV23-1; clone size: NA; J gene: TRBJ2-3; CDR3 DNA: TGCGCCAGCAGTCAAAGGGACACCAACGGAGATACGCAGTATTTT; CDR3 protein: CASSQRDTNGDTQYF
D gene: TRBD2; V gene: TRBV18; clone size: NA; J gene: TRBJ2-7; CDR3 DNA: TGTGCCAGCTCACCAAGCGGGGGGGCCTACGAGCAGTACTTC; CDR3 protein: CASSPSGGAYEQYF
D gene: NA; V gene: TRBV6-5; clone size: NA; J gene: TRBJ1-4; CDR3 DNA: TGTGCCAGCAGCCGGGCACCCCGCGGGGAAAAACTGTTTTTT; CDR3 protein: CASSRAPRGEKLFF
D gene: TRBD2; V gene: TRBV5-4; clone size: NA; J gene: TRBJ2-3; CDR3 DNA: TGTGCCAGCAGCGTGACTAGCGGGGCGGACTTCGGGCAGTATTTT; CDR3 protein: CASSVTSGADFGQYF
D gene: NA; V gene: TRBV18; clone size: NA; J gene: TRBJ2-3; CDR3 DNA: TGTGCCAGCTCACCGAACACAGATACACAGTATTTT; CDR3 protein: CASSPNTDTQYF
D gene: NA; V gene: TRBV7-9; clone size: once; J gene: TRBJ1-5; CDR3 DNA: TGTTCCAGCAGCTTACTTAATCAGCCCCAGCATTTT; CDR3 protein: CSSSLLNQPQHF
D gene: NA; V gene: TRBV9; clone size: NA; J gene: TRBJ1-5; CDR3 DNA: TGTGCCAGCAGCGTAGGACAGGACGATCAGCCCCAGCATTTT; CDR3 protein: CASSVGQDDQPQHF
D gene: NA; V gene: TRBV7-8; clone size: NA; J gene: TRBJ1-4; CDR3 DNA: TGTGCCACCCGCCCCCTCGGGGGGGCCGATAATGAAAAACTGTTTTTT; CDR3 protein: CATRPLGGADNEKLFF
D gene: TRBD1; V gene: TRBV5-5; clone size: NA; J gene: TRBJ1-1; CDR3 DNA: TGTGCCAGCAGCCCCCGGGACAGGGGCTTCACTGAAGCTTTCTTT; CDR3 protein: CASSPRDRGFTEAFF
D gene: NA; V gene: TRBV5-4; clone size: NA; J gene: TRBJ2-3; CDR3 DNA: TGTGCCAGCACCCATAGCGGACCTGGAGGGGATACGCAGTATTTT; CDR3 protein: CASTHSGPGGDTQYF
D gene: NA; V gene: TRBV5-4; clone size: NA; J gene: TRBJ1-1; CDR3 DNA: TGTGCCAGCAGCTACAGAGGGACTGAAGCTTTCTTT; CDR3 protein: CASSYRGTEAFF
D gene: TRBD2; V gene: TRBV5-4; clone size: NA; J gene: TRBJ2-3; CDR3 DNA: TGTGCCAGCAGCTTGTTTGCTAGCGGGGGTAGCACAGATACGCAGTATTTT; CDR3 protein: CASSLFASGGSTDTQYF
D gene: TRBD2; V gene: TRBV18; clone size: NA; J gene: TRBJ2-5; CDR3 DNA: TGTGCCAGCTCACCCCAACAGCGGGGCGGAGAGACCCAGTACTTC; CDR3 protein: CASSPQQRGGETQYF
D gene: NA; V gene: TRBV4-1; clone size: NA; J gene: TRBJ1-2; CDR3 DNA: TGCGCCAGCAGCCAAGACGGGCGGGGGGGCTACACCTTC; CDR3 protein: CASSQDGRGGYTF
D gene: NA; V gene: TRBV19; clone size: NA; J gene: TRBJ2-6; CDR3 DNA: TGTGCCAGTAGTAGTCGCTCTGGGGCCAACGTCCTGACTTTC; CDR3 protein: CASSSRSGANVLTF
D gene: TRBD1; V gene: TRBV29-1; clone size: many; J gene: TRBJ2-7; CDR3 DNA: TGCAGCGCGGGGACAGGGGCCTCCTACGAGCAGTACTTC; CDR3 protein: CSAGTGASYEQYF
D gene: NA; V gene: TRBV7-3; clone size: NA; J gene: TRBJ1-1; CDR3 DNA: TGTGCCAGCAGCCAAAAGGGGGTGACTGAAGCTTTCTTT; CDR3 protein: CASSQKGVTEAFF
D gene: NA; V gene: TRBV7-9; clone size: NA; J gene: TRBJ2-1; CDR3 DNA: TGTTCCAGCAGCTTAGACTCCTTCAATGAGCAGTTCTTC; CDR3 protein: CSSSLDSFNEQFF
D gene: TRBD1; V gene: TRBV30; clone size: NA; J gene: TRBJ1-5; CDR3 DNA: TGTGCCTGGAGTTTAGGGGACAGGGGTGGTCAGCCCCAGCATTTT; CDR3 protein: CAWSLGDRGGQPQHF